These 26 T cell receptor beta chains share one sample of origin, sequenced in a study of human T cells and chemical hapten exposure. TCRdb reprocessed the RACE reads with MiXCR, giving one entry per CDR3 protein. In the table there are roughly 140,000 distinct CDR3 sequences, over 9.5% of which are singletons. The time point denotes: patch test 2, 6 weeks after DPC sensitization. Treatment denoted: therapeutic diphenylcyclopropenone sensitization with weekly scalp DPC. The input for sequencing was whole blood, taken in connection with sensitization to the hapten diphenylcyclopropenone (DPC). All receptors come from a woman aged 45-65 years with alopecia areata. Some clones in this sample may be carry-over from other donors' samples.

This clonotype has only a few counts. The chain recombines TRBV28 with TRBJ1-1; D unresolved. Germline V gene lookup returns CDR1 MDHEN and CDR2 SYDVKM. The V and J ends lost 8 bases and 0 bases respectively, with 7 bases between them. CDR3 length equals 12 residues. Written as DNA, the CDR3 is TGTGCCAGCCGGTCTCTGAACACTGAAGCTTTCTTT. It yields the protein CASRSLNTEAFF.

This clonotype appeared many times. The chain couples TRBV7-6 to TRBJ2-7, with D unclear. Looked up from germline, CDR1 is SGHVS and CDR2 is FNYEAQ. The CDR3 spans 14 residues. V gave up 0 bases and J gave up 4 bases, with 10 bases separating them. The CDR3 sequence is CASSLAGQLYEQYF. The CDR3 DNA reads TGTGCCAGCAGCTTAGCCGGGCAGTTATACGAGCAGTACTTC.

By share of the sample, this clonotype is medium-sized. V and J are TRBV25-1 and TRBJ2-1; the D gene is possibly TRBD2 (5 bases). Germline V CDR1 and CDR2: MGHDK, SYGVNS. The ends were cut back, 4 bases at V and 8 bases at J, with 12 bases in the middle. The CDR3 has 13 amino acids. This chain's CDR3 is CASSVGVGDEQFF. The DNA for the CDR3 is TGTGCCAGCAGTGTTGGGGTCGGGGATGAGCAGTTCTTC.

The chain is built from TRBV6-6 and TRBJ1-1; D is possibly TRBD1 (5 bases). V dropped 6 bases and J dropped 1 base, with 12 bases sitting between them. Germline loops: CDR1 MNHNY, CDR2 SVGAGI (reference sequence). This CDR3 spans 14 amino acids. In nucleotides, the CDR3 is TGTGCCAGCAGCCCTTACGGGGCGAACACTGAAGCTTTCTTT. Amino acids: CASSPYGANTEAFF.

The table lists this clonotype with a few counts. The genes are TRBV30 and TRBJ2-7; the D gene is possibly TRBD1 (6 bases). Per germline, CDR1 GTSNPN and CDR2 SVGIG (reference sequence). The V end lost 3 bases, the J end lost 0 bases, and 9 bases lay between the germline ends. The CDR3 totals 13 residues. As DNA, the CDR3 is TGTGCCTGGAGGAGACAGGTCTCCTACGAGCAGTACTTC. Amino acid sequence: CAWRRQVSYEQYF.

This clonotype was recorded a few times. The junction shows a germline mismatch at one end, possibly a read error. The chain recombines TRBV29-1 with TRBJ2-1; no clear D gene. The CDR3 length is 10 residues. CDR1 and CDR2 (germline): SQVTM, ANQGSEA. The CDR3, as DNA: TGCAGCGTTTTCTACCATGAGCAGTTCTTC. It translates to CSVFYHEQFF.

This clonotype was detected a few times. The chain combines TRBV9 with TRBJ1-4, with D possibly TRBD1 on 6 matching bases. Trimming left V 1 base short and J 4 bases short, with 11 bases between. Germline loops: CDR1 SGDLS, CDR2 YYNGEE. The CDR3 covers 15 residues. The CDR3 reads CASSVSGQFNEKLFF. The CDR3 DNA follows: TGTGCCAGCAGCGTATCCGGACAGTTTAATGAAAAACTGTTTTTT.

This clonotype was seen more than once but under ten times. The chain carries TRBV7-2 and TRBJ2-1, with 9 bases identical to TRBD1. The germline V gene has CDR1 SGHTA and CDR2 FQGNSA. The CDR3 totals 14 residues. The V and J ends lost 5 bases and 10 bases, in that order; junction bases with no gene match: 9. The CDR3 region is CASSRRTGEDEQFF. CDR3 nucleotides: TGTGCCAGCAGCCGCCGGACAGGGGAAGACGAGCAGTTCTTC. The whole variable domain, filled in from reference TRBV7-2 and TRBJ2-1, reads GAGVSQSPSNKVTEKGKDVELRCDPISGHTALYWYRQSLGQGLEFLIYFQGNSAPDKSGLPSDRFSAERTGGSVSTLTIQRTQQEDSAVYLCASSRRTGEDEQFFGPGTRLTVL.

This clonotype appeared a few times. The chain uses TRBV30 and TRBJ1-5, with 7 bases identical to TRBD1. The length of the CDR3 is 14 residues. V gave up 5 bases and J gave up 4 bases; unmatched junction bases: 8. Germline V CDR1 and CDR2: GTSNPN, SVGIG (reference sequence). CDR3: CAWGQAPINQPQHF. The DNA of the CDR3 is TGTGCCTGGGGACAGGCCCCCATAAATCAGCCCCAGCATTTT. The whole variable domain, filled in from reference TRBV30 and TRBJ1-5, reads SQTIHQWPATLVQPVGSPLSLECTVEGTSNPNLYWYRQAAGRGLQLLFYSVGIGQISSEVPQNLSASRPQDRQFILSSKKLLLSDSGFYLCAWGQAPINQPQHFGDGTRLSIL.

This clonotype appeared many times. The chain combines TRBV3-1 with TRBJ1-1; a weak D match, TRBD1 (5 bases). The V gene's germline CDR1 is LGHDT and CDR2 YNNKEL (reference sequence). Trimming took off 2 bases at V and 11 bases at J, with 9 bases between the two ends. This CDR3 comprises 11 residues. DNA of the CDR3: TGTGCCAGCAGCCAACAGGGATCGGCTTTCTTT. As protein: CASSQQGSAFF.

The sample holds a few counts of this clonotype. The gene calls are TRBV5-4 and TRBJ2-5, with 10 nucleotides matching TRBD2. Trimming removed 3 bases from V and 5 bases from J; junction bases left unmatched: 4. The CDR3 sequence is 14 residues long. Germline-derived CDR1 and CDR2 are SGHNT and YYREEE (reference sequence). CDR3 DNA: TGTGCCAGCAGCTCCGGGACTAGCGTGGAGACCCAGTACTTC. The encoded protein is CASSSGTSVETQYF.

The chain uses TRBV14 and TRBJ1-1; D may be TRBD1 (5 bases). Germline V gives CDR1 SGHDN, CDR2 FVKESK. This CDR3 region has 14 residues. V dropped 0 bases and J dropped 11 bases, with 16 bases sitting between them. The CDR3 DNA sequence: TGTGCCAGCAGCCAAGATCGGCAGGGCCTGAAGGCTTTCTTT. Translation gives CASSQDRQGLKAFF.

This clonotype was seen many times. The CDR3 DNA sequence: TGCAGTGCTAGCGTACTAGCGGAAGACGAGCAGTACTTC. Translation gives CSASVLAEDEQYF. This rearrangement joins TRBV20-1 to TRBJ2-7; 8 bases are shared with TRBD2. V trimming: 3 bases; J trimming: 5 bases; junction bases outside the gene matches: 6. The CDR3 length is 13 residues. The germline gives CDR1 DFQATT, CDR2 SNEGSKA (reference sequence).

As regards this clonotype: A much larger clone lies one base from this, so it may be a read error. The rearrangement uses TRBV5-1 and TRBJ2-5; D unclear. The CDR3 runs 11 residues. Germline values: CDR1 SGHRS, CDR2 YFSETQ. The CDR3 loop is CACSLGETQYF. The CDR3 bases are TGCGCCTGCAGCTTGGGCGAGACCCAGTACTTC.

This clonotype was seen a handful of times. This sequence joins TRBV18 and TRBJ2-7, with TRBD2 matching 7 bases. Germline CDR1 and CDR2: KGHSH and LQKENI. This CDR3 is built from 14 residues. With 3 bases clipped from V and 2 bases from J, the junction kept 4 bases outside the gene matches. The DNA of the CDR3 is TGTGCCAGCTCACCTGGCGGGAGCACCTACGAGCAGTACTTC. This sequence encodes CASSPGGSTYEQYF.

The chain is built from TRBV28 and TRBJ2-5; TRBD1 matches at 8 bases. There are 13 residues in the CDR3. The J segment lost 7 bases and the V segment lost 6 bases, leaving 7 bases of the junction unmatched. Germline assignment: CDR1 MDHEN and CDR2 SYDVKM. In nucleotides, the CDR3 is TGTGCCAGCAGGGGACAGGCCCTAGGGACCCAGTACTTC. Amino acids: CASRGQALGTQYF.

There are many counts of this clonotype. The chain uses TRBV15 and TRBJ2-7; possibly TRBD1 for D (6 bases). The V gene lost 0 bases and the J gene lost 3 bases, with 15 bases spanning the gap. The CDR3 loop spans 16 amino acids. Germline V lookup: CDR1 LNHNV, CDR2 YYDKDF (reference sequence). CDR3 nucleotides: TGTGCCACCAGCAGAGATCTGTCGACAGGAAACTACGAGCAGTACTTC. Translation: CATSRDLSTGNYEQYF.

A few counts support this clonotype. The chain combines TRBV29-1 with TRBJ2-7, with TRBD2 identical over 9 bases. V dropped 6 bases and J dropped 3; count of bases not matched to a gene: 9. This CDR3 has 14 amino acids. Germline CDR1 reads SQVTM; CDR2 reads ANQGSEA. CDR3 in DNA: TGCAGCGTGCTGCGGGAGGGCCAGGGCTACGAGCAGTACTTC. Translation gives CSVLREGQGYEQYF.

The rearrangement uses TRBV4-1 and TRBJ2-7; no clear D. This CDR3 is built from 15 residues. The germline V gene encodes CDR1 MGHRA and CDR2 YSYEKL. The V and J ends lost 5 bases and 0 bases respectively, with 14 bases between them. The DNA for the CDR3 is TGCGCCAGCAGCTACCGGGCCCTAGGCTCCTACGAGCAGTACTTC. Protein: CASSYRALGSYEQYF.

This clonotype was seen at least ten times. This chain joins TRBV14 and TRBJ1-1; perhaps TRBD1 as D (5 bases). CDR3 length equals 15 residues. Trimming took off 1 base at V and 1 base at J, with 10 bases between the two ends. Germline CDR1 and CDR2: SGHDN and FVKESK. The CDR3 loop reads CASSQGRGQNTEAFF. The DNA for the CDR3 is TGTGCCAGCAGCCAAGGAAGAGGACAGAACACTGAAGCTTTCTTT.

V usage is TRBV12-3 or TRBV12-4 and J usage is TRBJ1-6; TRBD1 agrees at 7 bases. The CDR3 consists of 14 residues. J gave up 7 bases and V 7 bases, and 7 bases lay outside the gene matches. The CDR3 loop is CASTTGAKNSPLHF. The CDR3 nucleotides are TGTGCCAGCACTACAGGGGCAAAAAATTCACCCCTCCACTTT.

Only a few counts were recorded for this clonotype. This chain links TRBV20-1 with TRBJ2-5; 12 bases match TRBD2. The CDR3 is 14 amino acids. Germline lookup yields CDR1 DFQATT and CDR2 SNEGSKA (reference sequence). After removal of 5 bases from V and 3 bases from J, the junction contained 4 bases not matched to a gene. CDR3 sequence: CSAGPSGGEETQYF. CDR3 nucleotide sequence: TGCAGTGCTGGCCCTAGCGGGGGGGAAGAGACCCAGTACTTC.

This clonotype was counted many times. The gene calls are TRBV2 and TRBJ1-2; D may be TRBD1 (6 bases). V lost 2 bases, J lost 7 bases, and 14 bases lay in between. There are 14 residues in the CDR3. CDR1 is SNHLY, CDR2 FYNNEI, per germline. The CDR3 DNA is TGTGCCAGCAGTGAAAAGGGGGACTATCTTGGCTACACCTTC. It yields the protein CASSEKGDYLGYTF.

This clonotype was counted at least ten times. V is TRBV7-9 and J is TRBJ2-7; D is possibly TRBD2 (6 bases). Germline V gives CDR1 SEHNR, CDR2 FQNEAQ (reference sequence). The germline V and J ends were trimmed by 5 bases and 3 bases, with 14 bases remaining between them. The CDR3 loop spans 14 amino acids. The CDR3 protein is CASSPLGSGYEQYF. CDR3 nucleotide sequence: TGTGCCAGCAGCCCGTTAGGTAGCGGCTACGAGCAGTACTTC.

The J gene is TRBJ1-4, the V gene TRBV6-5; TRBD1 matches at 9 bases. The CDR3 loop spans 14 amino acids. CDR1 is MNHEY, CDR2 SVGAGI, per germline. J lost 5 bases, V lost 5 bases, and 3 bases had no gene match. CDR3 sequence: CASSRQGGNEKLFF. The CDR3 coding sequence is TGTGCCAGCAGTCGACAGGGGGGAAATGAAAAACTGTTTTTT.

This clonotype was picked up a small number of times. The chain links TRBV3-2 to TRBJ2-7; TRBD2 is the table's D call and was not checked against the DNA. TRBV3-2 is a pseudogene segment. The CDR3 runs to 17 residues. CDR3 nucleotides: TGTGCCAGCAGCCAAGAGTCTATAGCGGGAGGCCCCTACGAGCAGTACTTC. Its translation is CASSQESIAGGPYEQYF.